The clone carrying this TCR beta chain has a handful of counts. The antigen remains undetermined. The entirety of the isolated RNA underwent reverse transcription, so expressed TCRB transcripts were sequenced. Produced via immunoSEQ multiplex PCR; TCRdb's table is partial and in-frame only. The sample yields 150,000 or so clones, about 9.7% seen once. The data derive from a study of beta chain features in type 1 diabetes. Regarding the study as a whole: A cDNA-based sequencing approach could over-represent cells with high TCR expression.

The source material was central memory CD4+ T cells from blood. The sequence was obtained from a woman in her thirties or forties in good health.

CDR3 protein: CASHRNGFNYGYTF. CDR3 sequence (DNA): TGTGCCAGCCATCGAAACGGTTTTAACTATGGCTACACCTTC. The chain couples TRBV5-6 to TRBJ1-2; D not resolved. This CDR3 contains 14 residues. CDR1 SGHDT and CDR2 YYEEEE come from the germline V gene. Between the trimmed V and J ends, which lost 7 bases and 1 base, there was a span of 14 bases.